A single sample is the source of the 17 T cell receptor beta chains below, sequenced in a study of breast tumors, draining lymph nodes, adjacent tissues. TCRdb recomputed calls from the multiplex PCR reads with MiXCR, one row per CDR3 protein. The sample includes over 250,000 distinct CDR3 sequences, 30% of them seen just once. The lymph nodes were axillary draining lymph nodes from breast cancer patients. Sequencing input: axillary lymph node tissue. The receptors stem from a female donor with breast cancer. Some clones in this sample may be carry-over from other donors' samples.

This sequence joins TRBV2 and TRBJ2-3; 7 bases align to TRBD2. Germline V gives CDR1 SNHLY, CDR2 FYNNEI. V shed 4 bases and J 4 bases; nucleotides not matched to a gene: 14. CDR3 length: 17 amino acids. CDR3 coding DNA: TGTGCCAGCAGTGTAATGAGTAGCGGGTCTAGCGCAGATACGCAGTATTTT. Translation: CASSVMSSGSSADTQYF.

In this sample, this clonotype turned up many times. V gene TRBV29-1 combines with J gene TRBJ2-3; D perhaps matches TRBD2 (6 bases). The germline V and J ends were trimmed by 8 bases and 6 bases, with 24 bases remaining between them. Germline CDR1 reads SQVTM; CDR2 reads ANQGSEA. This CDR3 spans 15 amino acids. The CDR3 DNA reads TGCAGCCCACTCGGGCTAGCGAGCCTCGGGGATACGCAGTATTTT. Translating it yields CSPLGLASLGDTQYF.

This clonotype was counted ten times or more. The rearrangement uses TRBV6-5 and TRBJ1-2; 7 nucleotides line up with TRBD1. CDR1 and CDR2 from the germline V gene are MNHEY and SVGAGI. This CDR3 has 13 amino acids. V lost 7 bases to trimming and J lost 2 bases; unmatched junction nucleotides: 4. The chain's CDR3 is CASKQDRNYGYTF. The DNA of the CDR3 is TGTGCCAGCAAACAGGACAGGAACTATGGCTACACCTTC.

There are many counts of this clonotype. The V gene is TRBV12-3 or TRBV12-4, the J gene TRBJ2-1; no reliable D call. The CDR3 has 13 amino acids. Deletions cut 1 base from V and 2 bases from J, with 3 bases between. The CDR3, as DNA: TGTGCCAGCAGTTTAGGTCCCTACAATGAGCAGTTCTTC. Its protein is CASSLGPYNEQFF.

Remarks on this clonotype: This could be a read error, since a much larger clone is one nucleotide away. The genes are TRBV5-6 and TRBJ2-7, with 9 positions matching TRBD2. CDR1 is SGHDT, CDR2 YYEEEE, per germline. Trimming at V came to 2 bases and at J to 4 bases, leaving 10 bases not matched to a gene. The CDR3 covers 16 residues. Written as DNA, the CDR3 is TGTGCCAGCAGCTTACCCCTAGCGGGGTCTACGTACGAGCAGTACTTC. Translated, it gives CASSLPLAGSTYEQYF. The full variable domain, in which reference TRBV5-6 and TRBJ2-7 provide the parts outside the CDR3, is DAGVTQSPTHLIKTRGQQVTLRCSPKSGHDTVSWYQQALGQGPQFIFQYYEEEERQRGNFPDRFSGHQFPNYSSELNVNALLLGDSALYLCASSLPLAGSTYEQYFGPGTRLTVT.

This clonotype was observed many times. This chain's CDR3 is CASRVGIYEEQYF. CDR3 DNA sequence: TGTGCCAGCAGGGTCGGTATTTACGAAGAGCAGTACTTC. The chain has TRBV7-9 and TRBJ2-7; D remains unclear. V was shortened by 6 bases and J by 7 bases, with 16 bases between the two germline ends. This CDR3 has 13 residues. Germline V CDR1 and CDR2: SEHNR, FQNEAQ (reference sequence).

This clonotype was picked up many times. The CDR3 nucleotides are TGCGCCAGCAGCCAACCGGACAGGGACTGGGAAAAACTGTTTTTT. Amino acids: CASSQPDRDWEKLFF. V gene TRBV4-1 combines with J gene TRBJ1-4; 8 positions match TRBD1. V shed 2 bases and J 8 bases; nucleotides not matched to a gene: 7. The CDR3 length is 15 residues. Germline V gene lookup returns CDR1 MGHRA and CDR2 YSYEKL.

As regards this clonotype: This may be a read error, as it is one base from a much larger clone. This chain joins TRBV6-2 or TRBV6-3 and TRBJ1-5, with 7 bases identical to TRBD1. Per the germline V gene, CDR1 is MNHEY and CDR2 is SVGEGT. The length of the CDR3 is 12 residues. The junction had 0 bases not matched to a gene; V was cut back by 6 bases and J by 4 bases. CDR3 sequence: CASRGQNQPQHF. The DNA of the CDR3 is TGTGCCAGCAGGGGACAGAATCAGCCCCAGCATTTT.

This chain connects TRBV2 to TRBJ1-2; D is uncertain. Trimming shortened V by 3 bases and J by 6 bases, and 11 bases separated the two germline ends. The CDR3 length is 13 residues. The germline CDR1 and CDR2 sequences are SNHLY and FYNNEI. The CDR3 sequence is CASSETDDHGYTF. For the CDR3, the DNA is TGTGCCAGCAGTGAGACGGACGACCATGGCTACACCTTC.

The table lists this clonotype with many counts. This chain uses TRBV15 with TRBJ2-5; TRBD1 matches at 9 bases. Germline V gene lookup returns CDR1 LNHNV and CDR2 YYDKDF (reference sequence). V was pared by 4 bases and J by 5 bases, with 8 bases of the junction left unmatched. The CDR3 covers 15 residues. The CDR3 bases are TGTGCCACCAGCATGGGACAGGGCCGGGAGGAGACCCAGTACTTC. It translates to CATSMGQGREETQYF.

The sample holds many counts of this clonotype. This chain joins TRBV20-1 and TRBJ1-2; TRBD1 matches at 8 bases. This CDR3 region has 14 residues. The ends lost 3 bases at V and 6 bases at J; junction bases unmatched: 9. The germline CDR1 and CDR2 sequences are DFQATT and SNEGSKA (reference sequence). The CDR3 bases are TGCAGTGCTAGGTTACAGGGGGTGCTTCATGGCTACACCTTC. Protein: CSARLQGVLHGYTF.

This clonotype was detected ten times or more. The chain links TRBV7-8 to TRBJ1-2; D ambiguous. V was cut by 5 bases and J by 6 bases, with 13 bases left in between. Germline loops: CDR1 SGHVS, CDR2 FQNEAQ. The CDR3 contains 13 residues. CDR3 in amino acids: CASSRTYGDGYTF. Here the CDR3 DNA reads TGTGCCAGCAGCCGGACCTACGGCGATGGCTACACCTTC. Combining the CDR3 with reference TRBV7-8 and TRBJ1-2 gives the whole variable domain GAGVSQSPRYKVAKRGQDVALRCDPISGHVSLFWYQQALGQGPEFLTYFQNEAQLDKSGLPSDRFFAERPEGSVSTLKIQRTQQEDSAVYLCASSRTYGDGYTFGSGTRLTVV.

This clonotype was seen at least ten times. The chain uses TRBV6-4 and TRBJ2-1, with D unclear. Germline CDR1 is MRHNA and CDR2 is SNTAGT. The V gene lost 6 bases and the J gene lost 9 bases, with 12 bases spanning the gap. The CDR3 loop spans 12 amino acids. CDR3 sequence (DNA): TGTGCCAGCAGCCGGACCCCTGGTGAGCAGTTCTTC. Translating it yields CASSRTPGEQFF.

J is TRBJ2-7 and V is TRBV30; 9 bases are a match to TRBD1. Germline V gene sequence: CDR1 GTSNPN, CDR2 SVGIG (reference sequence). The CDR3 loop spans 14 amino acids. The V segment lost 4 bases and the J segment 7 bases; nucleotides outside the gene matches: 11. DNA of the CDR3: TGTGCCTGGAAACCGGGACAGGGTATCAAAGAGCAGTACTTC. Amino acid sequence: CAWKPGQGIKEQYF. Full variable domain (missing parts from reference TRBV30 and TRBJ2-7): SQTIHQWPATLVQPVGSPLSLECTVEGTSNPNLYWYRQAAGRGLQLLFYSVGIGQISSEVPQNLSASRPQDRQFILSSKKLLLSDSGFYLCAWKPGQGIKEQYFGPGTRLTVT.

This clonotype was counted ten times or more. This rearrangement joins TRBV20-1 to TRBJ2-1; 7 bases agree with TRBD1. Germline trimming cut 6 bases from V and 1 base from J; bases unmatched to any gene: 6. CDR1 and CDR2 (germline): DFQATT, SNEGSKA (reference sequence). This CDR3 is built from 14 residues. CDR3 sequence: CSAQTGASYNEQFF. The CDR3 DNA sequence: TGCAGTGCACAAACAGGGGCTTCCTACAATGAGCAGTTCTTC.

This clonotype was counted at least ten times. The V and J genes are TRBV7-3 and TRBJ2-1, with 11 bases identical to TRBD2. Germline V gene lookup returns CDR1 SGHTA and CDR2 FQGTGA. The CDR3 covers 17 residues. V gave up 1 base and J gave up 7 bases; unmatched junction bases: 9. The CDR3 sequence: CASSLRGLAGGINEQFF. The CDR3 DNA reads as TGTGCCAGCAGCTTAAGGGGGCTAGCGGGAGGAATAAATGAGCAGTTCTTC.

This clonotype was found a few times. This chain links TRBV6-5 with TRBJ2-7; 9 bases are a match to TRBD2. This CDR3 has 15 residues. V was pared by 6 bases and J by 2 bases, with 8 bases of the junction left unmatched. CDR1 is MNHEY and CDR2 is SVGAGI in the germline V gene. CDR3 coding DNA: TGTGCCAGCAGACCACCCCTAGCGGGGACCTACGAGCAGTACTTC. Protein sequence: CASRPPLAGTYEQYF.